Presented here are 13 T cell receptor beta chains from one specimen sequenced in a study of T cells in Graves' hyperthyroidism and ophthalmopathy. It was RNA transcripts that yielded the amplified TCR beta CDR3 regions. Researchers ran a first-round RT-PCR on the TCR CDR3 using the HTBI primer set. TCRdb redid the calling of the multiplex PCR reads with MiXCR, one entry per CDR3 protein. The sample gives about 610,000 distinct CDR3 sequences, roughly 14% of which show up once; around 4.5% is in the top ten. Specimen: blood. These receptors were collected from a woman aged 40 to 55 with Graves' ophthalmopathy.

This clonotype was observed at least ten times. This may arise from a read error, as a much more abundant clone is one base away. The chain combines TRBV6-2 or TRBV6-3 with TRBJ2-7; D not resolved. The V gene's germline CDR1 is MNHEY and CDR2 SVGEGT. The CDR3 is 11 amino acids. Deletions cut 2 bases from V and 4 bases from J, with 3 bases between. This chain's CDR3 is CASSYEYEQYF. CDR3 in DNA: TGTGCCAGCAGTTACGAGTACGAGCAGTACTTC.

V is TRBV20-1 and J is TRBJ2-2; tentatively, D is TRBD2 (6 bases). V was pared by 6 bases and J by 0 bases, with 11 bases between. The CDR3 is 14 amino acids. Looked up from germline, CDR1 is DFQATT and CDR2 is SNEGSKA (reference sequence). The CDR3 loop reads CSALPSANTGELFF. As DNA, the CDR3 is TGCAGTGCCTTGCCTAGCGCGAACACCGGGGAGCTGTTTTTT.

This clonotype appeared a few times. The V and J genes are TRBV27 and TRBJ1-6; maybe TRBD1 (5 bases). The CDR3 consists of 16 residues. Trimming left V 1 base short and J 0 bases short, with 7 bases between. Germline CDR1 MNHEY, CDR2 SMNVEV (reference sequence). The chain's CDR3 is CASSLWGLSYNSPLHF. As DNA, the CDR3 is TGTGCCAGCAGTTTATGGGGCCTCTCCTATAATTCACCCCTCCACTTT.

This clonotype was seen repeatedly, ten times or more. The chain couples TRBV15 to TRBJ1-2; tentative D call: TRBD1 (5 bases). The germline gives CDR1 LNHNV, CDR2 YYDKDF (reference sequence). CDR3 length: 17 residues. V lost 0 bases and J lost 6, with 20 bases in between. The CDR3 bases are TGTGCCACCAGCAGAGATAAGATTTGGGCGCAGGGCGATGGCTACACCTTC. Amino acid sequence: CATSRDKIWAQGDGYTF.

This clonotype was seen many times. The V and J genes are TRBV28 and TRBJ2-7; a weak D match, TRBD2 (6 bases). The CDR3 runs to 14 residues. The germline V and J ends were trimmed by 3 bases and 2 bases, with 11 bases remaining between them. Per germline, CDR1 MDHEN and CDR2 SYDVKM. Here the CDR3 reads CASSFPGEAYEQYF. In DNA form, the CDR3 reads TGTGCCAGCAGTTTCCCGGGGGAGGCCTACGAGCAGTACTTC.

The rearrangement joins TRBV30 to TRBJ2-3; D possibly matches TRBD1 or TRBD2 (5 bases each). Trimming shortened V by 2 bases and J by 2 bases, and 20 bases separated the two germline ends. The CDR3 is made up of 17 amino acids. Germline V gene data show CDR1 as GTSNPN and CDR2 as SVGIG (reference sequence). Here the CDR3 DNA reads TGTGCCTGGAGTTTCGGGACCCGTGCGGTTTACACAGATACGCAGTATTTT. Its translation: CAWSFGTRAVYTDTQYF.

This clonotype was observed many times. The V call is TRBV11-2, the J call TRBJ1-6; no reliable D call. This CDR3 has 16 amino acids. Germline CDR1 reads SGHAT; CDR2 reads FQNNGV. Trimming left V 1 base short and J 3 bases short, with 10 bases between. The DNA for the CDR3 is TGTGCCAGCAGCTTAGTGGCCGCCGACTATAATTCACCCCTCCACTTT. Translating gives CASSLVAADYNSPLHF.

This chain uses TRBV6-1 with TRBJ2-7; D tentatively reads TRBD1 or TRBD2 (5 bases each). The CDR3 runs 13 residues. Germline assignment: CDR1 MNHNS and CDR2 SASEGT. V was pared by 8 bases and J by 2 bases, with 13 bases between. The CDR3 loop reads CASAWDGAYEQYF. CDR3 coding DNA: TGTGCCAGCGCATGGGACGGCGCCTACGAGCAGTACTTC.

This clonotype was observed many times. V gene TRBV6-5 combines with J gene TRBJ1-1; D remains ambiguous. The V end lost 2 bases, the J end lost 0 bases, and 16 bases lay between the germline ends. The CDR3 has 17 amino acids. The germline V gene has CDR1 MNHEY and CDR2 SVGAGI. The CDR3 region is CASSYTFYGRMNTEAFF. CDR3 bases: TGTGCCAGCAGTTACACGTTCTACGGCAGAATGAACACTGAAGCTTTCTTT.

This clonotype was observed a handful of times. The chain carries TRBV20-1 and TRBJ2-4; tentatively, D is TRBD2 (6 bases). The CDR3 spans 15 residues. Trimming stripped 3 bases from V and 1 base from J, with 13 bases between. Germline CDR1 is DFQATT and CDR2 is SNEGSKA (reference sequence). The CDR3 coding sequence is TGCAGTGCTAGGGAGACTAGGGAGGCCAAAAACATTCAGTACTTC. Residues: CSARETREAKNIQYF.

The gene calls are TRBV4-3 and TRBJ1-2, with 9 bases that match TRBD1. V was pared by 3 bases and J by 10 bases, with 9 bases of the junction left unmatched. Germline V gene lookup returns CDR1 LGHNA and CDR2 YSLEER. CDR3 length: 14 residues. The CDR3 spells CASSQDGTGIDYTF. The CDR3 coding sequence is TGCGCCAGCAGCCAGGATGGGACAGGGATAGACTACACCTTC.

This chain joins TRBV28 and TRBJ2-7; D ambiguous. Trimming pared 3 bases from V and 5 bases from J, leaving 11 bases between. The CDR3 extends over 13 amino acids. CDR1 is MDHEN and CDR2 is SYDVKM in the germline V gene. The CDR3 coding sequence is TGTGCCAGCAGTTTTGTCAGATCCCACGAGCAGTACTTC. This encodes CASSFVRSHEQYF.

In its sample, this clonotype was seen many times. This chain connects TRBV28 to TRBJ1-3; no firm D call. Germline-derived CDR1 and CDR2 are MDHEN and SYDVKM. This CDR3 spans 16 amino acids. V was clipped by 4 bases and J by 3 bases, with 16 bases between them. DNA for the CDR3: TGTGCCAGCAGTTCGACCCCCCGGGGAGATGGAAACACCATATATTTT. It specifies CASSSTPRGDGNTIYF. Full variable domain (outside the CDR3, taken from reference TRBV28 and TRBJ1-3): DVKVTQSSRYLVKRTGEKVFLECVQDMDHENMFWYRQDPGLGLRLIYFSYDVKMKEKGDIPEGYSVSREKKERFSLILESASTNQTSMYLCASSSTPRGDGNTIYFGEGSWLTVV.